The entry below gives a single T cell receptor beta chain sequence along with its context. The data are from a study of blood T cell repertoires in COVID-19. Study at large: The United States, Italy and Spain were the sources of the acute and convalescent COVID-19 samples. Nucleic acid was either cDNA or gDNA, and it came from T cells, B-cell-depleted T cells, or PBMCs.

Germline V gene data show CDR1 as ENHRY and CDR2 as SYGVKD. The CDR3 runs to 15 residues. V gave up 3 bases and J gave up 4 bases; unmatched junction bases: 8. As processed by the authors: The assay estimated nucleated cells by amplifying reference gene primers. Sequencing used immunoSEQ multiplex PCR; TCRdb keeps in-frame clones, though not all of them. V and J calls and clone size come straight from that table; D and trimming were deduced from the DNA. The sample consists of under 200,000 clones, approximately 88% of them appearing once. V usage is TRBV10-3 and J usage is TRBJ2-7; 8 bases match TRBD2. The sample taken for sequencing was peripheral blood. The TCR was taken from a woman aged 55-70 years with acute or convalescent COVID-19. CDR3 DNA sequence: TGTGCCATCAGTGATTCCAGCGGGGGCAGTTACGAGCAGTACTTC. Translated, it gives CAISDSSGGSYEQYF.